These T cell receptor beta chains were read from a single sample in a study of PD-1 blockade in mismatch repair-deficient tumors. Clones were sequenced by immunoSEQ multiplex PCR, and TCRdb holds only the in-frame ones, with some missing. Of around 100,000 clones in the sample, over 60% were seen once. The sample consisted of peripheral blood, taken just over 59 weeks after starting pembrolizumab. Receptors were obtained from an adult with mismatch repair-deficient cancer. Each CDR3 is given with its conserved first and last residue. A D gene is named only where the DNA matches it firmly.

v_gene	j_gene	len	d_gene	CDR3aa
TRBV5-4	TRBJ1-2	12	TRBD1	CASRDSNRGYTF
TRBV7-6	TRBJ2-5	14	.	CASSLVSGRETQYF
TRBV18	TRBJ2-2	14	TRBD2	CASSPTSSTGELFF
TRBV5-1	TRBJ2-1	15	TRBD2	CASSSGTSGRSEQFF
TRBV4-1	TRBJ1-2	14	.	CASSQSDENYGYTF
TRBV6-6	TRBJ1-1	15	TRBD1	CASTQGRGRSTEAFF
TRBV10-2	TRBJ2-2	15	.	CASSESTRGAGELFF
TRBV12-5	TRBJ2-7	12	.	CASGFWGYEQYF
TRBV9	TRBJ2-1	16	TRBD2	CASSFRAGSSYNEQFF
TRBV7-7	TRBJ2-5	14	TRBD2	CATRTGPGGETQYF
TRBV5-1	TRBJ1-4	15	.	CASSLRGAHSEKLFF
TRBV28	TRBJ1-2	17	TRBD1	CASSFQGGGTLPAGYTF
TRBV6-5	TRBJ1-2	14	TRBD1	CASRRTGENYGYTF
TRBV27	TRBJ1-5	15	.	CASSLSKLSNQPQHF
TRBV20-1	TRBJ1-4	11	.	CSAMLNEKLFF
TRBV27	TRBJ2-1	16	TRBD1	CASTLLQGNLGNEQFF
TRBV7-6	TRBJ2-5	13	.	CASSGRLGETQYF
TRBV9	TRBJ2-2	13	.	CASSVDGSGELFF
TRBV4-2	TRBJ1-1	15	.	CASSLGGGSNTEAFF
TRBV5-1	TRBJ2-7	10	.	CASSYVEQYF
TRBV7-9	TRBJ2-5	15	.	CASSSRTGRGETQYF
TRBV5-1	TRBJ2-1	15	.	CASSLDRAVNNEQFF
TRBV19	TRBJ2-3	13	.	CASRGYGTDTQYF
TRBV12-5	TRBJ1-2	15	.	CASGLQGMWTSGYTF
TRBV28	TRBJ1-2	15	.	CASSPSVGVRWGYTF
TRBV25-1	TRBJ2-6	14	.	CASSGTFGANVLTF
TRBV11-2	TRBJ2-1	14	.	CASSLEDFYNEQFF
TRBV7-3	TRBJ2-3	15	TRBD1	CASSLGDRVGDTQYF
TRBV18	TRBJ2-1	15	TRBD2	CASSPTSGRRDEQFF
TRBV9	TRBJ2-3	16	TRBD2	CASSVAQREEADTQYF
TRBV7-6	TRBJ1-1	14	.	CASSLAGGNTEAFF
TRBV5-1	TRBJ2-3	16	TRBD1	CASSSGTGQLTDTQYF
TRBV7-2	TRBJ1-1	14	TRBD1	CASSRQGPNTEAFF
TRBV4-1	TRBJ2-1	18	TRBD2	CASSQVSTSGRGHNEQFF
TRBV5-1	TRBJ2-5	12	.	CASSSSQETQYF
TRBV19	TRBJ1-1	14	.	CASSIRRQIVEAFF
TRBV7-9	TRBJ2-5	17	TRBD2	CASSPAIQAGGAGTQYF
TRBV7-8	TRBJ2-6	19	.	CASSLPSKGSSSGANVLTF
TRBV12-5	TRBJ2-3	12	.	CASGRSLDTQYF
TRBV11-3	TRBJ2-3	17	TRBD2	CASSSYAPGLASDTQYF
TRBV11-3	TRBJ2-7	14	TRBD2	CASSLGLAAYEQYF
TRBV7-2	TRBJ2-7	14	.	CASSLDGHAYEQYF
TRBV30	TRBJ2-5	13	.	CAWGGEGSETQYF
TRBV10-2	TRBJ2-2	14	.	CASSLDTNTGELFF
TRBV27	TRBJ2-1	16	.	CASSVVGGSSYNEQFF
TRBV7-2	TRBJ2-7	12	.	CASSFGGPEQYF
TRBV7-9	TRBJ1-5	15	.	CASSPGRGSGQPQHF
TRBV5-4	TRBJ2-1	15	TRBD2	CASSNRTSGINEQFF
TRBV7-9	TRBJ1-4	14	TRBD1	CASSLDRDNEKLFF
TRBV27	TRBJ2-2	14	TRBD1	CASSRDREAGELFF
TRBV19	TRBJ2-7	15	TRBD1	CASSISGQGMSEQYF
TRBV9	TRBJ2-7	14	TRBD1	CASSPSGTDYEQYF
TRBV15	TRBJ1-1	12	.	CATRADSVEAFF
TRBV6-1	TRBJ2-1	15	.	CASSEGSRSHNEQFF
TRBV6-4	TRBJ1-2	16	.	CASSAFAGGGGYGYTF